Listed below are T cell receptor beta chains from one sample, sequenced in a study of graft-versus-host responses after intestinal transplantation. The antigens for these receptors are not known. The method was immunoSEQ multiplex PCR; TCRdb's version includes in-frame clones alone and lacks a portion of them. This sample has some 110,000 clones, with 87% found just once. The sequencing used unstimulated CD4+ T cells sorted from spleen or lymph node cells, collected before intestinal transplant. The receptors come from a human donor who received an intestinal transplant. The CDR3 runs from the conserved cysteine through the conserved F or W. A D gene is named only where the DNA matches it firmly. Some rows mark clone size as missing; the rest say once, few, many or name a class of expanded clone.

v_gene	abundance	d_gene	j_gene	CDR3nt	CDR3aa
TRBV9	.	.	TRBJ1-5	TGTGCCAGCAGCGTAGGAGGGTCGAGCAATCAGCCCCAGCATTTT	CASSVGGSSNQPQHF
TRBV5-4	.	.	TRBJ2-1	TGTGCCAGCAGCTTGTGGAGGGGCTCCTACAATGAGCAGTTCTTC	CASSLWRGSYNEQFF
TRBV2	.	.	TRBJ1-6	TGTGCCAGCACCCGGAATCTACAGGGAAGAAATTCACCCCTCCACTTT	CASTRNLQGRNSPLHF
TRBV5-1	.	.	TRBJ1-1	TGCGCCAGCAGCTTGGTAGGCGTCTTAGGGAACACTGAAGCTTTCTTT	CASSLVGVLGNTEAFF
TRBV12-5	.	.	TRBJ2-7	TGTGCTAGTGGTTTGGTCTTAGGTCAGGGGAGGAACTACGAGCAGTACTTC	CASGLVLGQGRNYEQYF
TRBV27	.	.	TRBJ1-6	TGTGCCAGCAGTTTTGAGAGCTCCTATAATTCACCCCTCCACTTT	CASSFESSYNSPLHF
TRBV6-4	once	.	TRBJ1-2	TGTGCCAGCAACTTGGTCCTGCGGCTAGACTATGGCTACACCTTC	CASNLVLRLDYGYTF
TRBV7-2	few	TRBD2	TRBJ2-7	TGTGCCAGCAGCTTAGCCCCTAGCGGGCTCTCCTACGAGCAGTACTTC	CASSLAPSGLSYEQYF
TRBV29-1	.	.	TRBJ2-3	TGCAGCGTTGAAGTGTTGGCCAGGGCCACAGATACGCAGTATTTT	CSVEVLARATDTQYF
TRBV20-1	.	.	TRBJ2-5	TGCAGTGCCAGCCTGACGGAGACCCAGTACTTC	CSASLTETQYF
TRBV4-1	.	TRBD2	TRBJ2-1	TGCGCCAGCAGCCACGGGACTAGCGGGAGAAGCTCCTACAATGAGCAATTCTTC	CASSHGTSGRSSYNEQFF
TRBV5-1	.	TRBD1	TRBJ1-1	TGCGCCAGCAGCTTGAGGGCTACAGGGGGGCGTGACACTGAAGCTTTCTTT	CASSLRATGGRDTEAFF
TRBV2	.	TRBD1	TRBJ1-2	TGTGCCAGCAGTGAGGGGACAGGGAATCTATATGGCTACACCTTC	CASSEGTGNLYGYTF
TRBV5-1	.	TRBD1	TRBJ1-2	TGCGCCAGCAGCTTGGAAGGGACAGGGGTTTATGGCTACACCTTC	CASSLEGTGVYGYTF
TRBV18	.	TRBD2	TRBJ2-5	TGTGCCAGCTCTTACAGCGGGAGGGCTGAGACCCAGTACTTC	CASSYSGRAETQYF
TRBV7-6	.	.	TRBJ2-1	TGTGCCAGCAGCTTTCGGGACTCCGAACAGTTCTTC	CASSFRDSEQFF
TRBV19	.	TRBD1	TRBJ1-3	TGTGCCAGTAGGGGACAGTTGGAGGGAGCTGGAAACACCATATATTTT	CASRGQLEGAGNTIYF
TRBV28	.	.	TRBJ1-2	TGTGCCAGCAGCCGTAGCGGGGGCAGGGTTGGCTACACCTTC	CASSRSGGRVGYTF
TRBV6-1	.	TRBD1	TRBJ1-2	TGTGCCAGCAGTGAACACGGGACAGGTCAAGGCTACACCTTC	CASSEHGTGQGYTF
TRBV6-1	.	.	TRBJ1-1	TGTGCCAGCAGTGAAGGAGGGTGGGGCACTGAAGCTTTCTTT	CASSEGGWGTEAFF
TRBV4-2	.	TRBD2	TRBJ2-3	TGTGCCAGCAGCCATAGCGGGAGCAGCGACGATACGCAGTATTTT	CASSHSGSSDDTQYF
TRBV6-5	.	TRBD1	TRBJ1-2	TGTGCCAGCAGTGGACAGGGGCGATCCTATGGCTACACCTTC	CASSGQGRSYGYTF
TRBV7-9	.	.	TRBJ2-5	TGTGCCAGCAGCTTAGCGCTCGGGCTAGCGATCGTAGAGACCCAGTACTTC	CASSLALGLAIVETQYF
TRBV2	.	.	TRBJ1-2	TGTGCCAGCCGGCGGGGGCTCTATGGCTACACCTTC	CASRRGLYGYTF
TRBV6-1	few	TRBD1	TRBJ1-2	TGTGCCAGCAGACCAGGGGGGGATCGGCGGGGCTACACCTTC	CASRPGGDRRGYTF
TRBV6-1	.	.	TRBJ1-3	TGTGCCAGCAGTCGCTCGGACACTGGAAACACCATATATTTT	CASSRSDTGNTIYF
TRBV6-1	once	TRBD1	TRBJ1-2	TGTGCCAGCAGTAGCCGACAGGGGTATGGCTATGGCTACACCTTC	CASSSRQGYGYGYTF